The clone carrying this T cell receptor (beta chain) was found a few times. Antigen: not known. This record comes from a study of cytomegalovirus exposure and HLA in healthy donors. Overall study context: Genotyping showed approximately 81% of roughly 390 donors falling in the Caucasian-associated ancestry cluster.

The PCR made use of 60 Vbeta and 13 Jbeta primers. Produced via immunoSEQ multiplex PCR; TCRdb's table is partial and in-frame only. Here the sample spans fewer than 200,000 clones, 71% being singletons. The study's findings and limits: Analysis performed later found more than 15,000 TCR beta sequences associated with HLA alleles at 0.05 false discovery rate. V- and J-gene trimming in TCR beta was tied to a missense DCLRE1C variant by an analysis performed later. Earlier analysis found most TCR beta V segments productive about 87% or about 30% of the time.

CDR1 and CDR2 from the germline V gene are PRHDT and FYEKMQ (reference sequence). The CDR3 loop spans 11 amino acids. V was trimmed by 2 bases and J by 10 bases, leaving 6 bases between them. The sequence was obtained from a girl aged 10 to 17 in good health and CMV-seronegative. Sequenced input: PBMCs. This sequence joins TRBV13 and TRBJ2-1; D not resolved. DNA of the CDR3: TGTGCCAGCAGCTTAAGCCGGGAGCAGTTCTTC. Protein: CASSLSREQFF.